Below, 10 T cell receptor beta chains from the same sample are listed, as sequenced in a study of memory CD4+ T cells and cytomegalovirus serostatus. TCRdb's copy holds only in-frame clones and misses some; the assay was immunoSEQ multiplex PCR. There are approximately 41,000 clones in the sample; 76% occur only once, and about 6% lies in the top ten. Single viable CD3+CD4+CD8-CD45RO+ cells were sorted as the memory CD4+ T cells. Specimen: memory CD4+ T cells from blood. Source of these receptors: an adult in good health and CMV-seronegative.

The chain joins TRBV6-1 to TRBJ1-5; a weak D match, TRBD1 (5 bases). Deletions cut 3 bases from V and 7 bases from J, with 7 bases between. CDR3 length: 12 amino acids. Germline loops: CDR1 MNHNS, CDR2 SASEGT. The CDR3 coding sequence is TGTGCCAGCAGTGAGGGGGAGCAGCCCCAGCATTTT. This encodes CASSEGEQPQHF.

This clone has a handful of counts. The rearrangement links TRBV18 to TRBJ2-3; D is ambiguous. This CDR3 is 13 amino acids long. Germline V gives CDR1 KGHSH, CDR2 LQKENI. V lost 5 bases and J lost 2, with 8 bases in between. CDR3 nucleotides: TGTGCCAGCTCAACGATGGACACAGATACGCAGTATTTT. Its translation is CASSTMDTDTQYF. Based on the CDR3 plus reference TRBV18 and TRBJ2-3, the full variable domain is NAGVMQNPRHLVRRRGQEARLRCSPMKGHSHVYWYRQLPEEGLKFMVYLQKENIIDESGMPKERFSAEFPKEGPSILRIQQVVRGDSAAYFCASSTMDTDTQYFGPGTRLTVL.

The V call is TRBV30, the J call TRBJ1-2; possibly TRBD1 for D (5 bases). The germline gives CDR1 GTSNPN, CDR2 SVGIG (reference sequence). V dropped 5 bases and J dropped 0 bases, with 7 bases sitting between them. The CDR3 sequence is 12 residues long. The chain's CDR3 is CAWSQANYGYTF. The DNA of the CDR3 is TGTGCCTGGTCACAGGCTAACTATGGCTACACCTTC.

This chain connects TRBV5-1 to TRBJ2-5; D gene unclear. CDR3 length equals 15 residues. The V end was cut by 1 base, the J end by 3 bases, with 13 bases between. Germline CDR1 SGHRS, CDR2 YFSETQ. CDR3 DNA: TGCGCCAGCAGCTTGTCATCTTCCCGGGAAGAGACCCAGTACTTC. This sequence encodes CASSLSSSREETQYF.

The chain uses TRBV7-9 and TRBJ1-5; TRBD1 is a possible D gene (5 bases). This CDR3 spans 16 amino acids. V gave up 1 base and J gave up 5 bases, with 15 bases separating them. From germline, CDR1 is SEHNR and CDR2 FQNEAQ (reference sequence). The CDR3 coding sequence is TGTGCCAGCAGCTTAGGGTTTGGTCAGGGCGATCAGCCCCAGCATTTT. It specifies CASSLGFGQGDQPQHF.

The table lists this clone with a count of one. This chain links TRBV10-3 with TRBJ1-2; D is unresolved. This CDR3 contains 13 residues. From germline, CDR1 is ENHRY and CDR2 SYGVKD. V shed 3 bases and J shed 4 bases, with 9 bases lying between them. CDR3 sequence reads: CAISDQNTYGYTF. DNA for the CDR3: TGTGCCATCAGTGATCAGAATACCTATGGCTACACCTTC.

A note on this clone: One junction end does not reproduce the germline sequence, and a read error may be involved. V usage is TRBV7-2 and J usage is TRBJ2-7, with D uncertain. The CDR3 covers 12 residues. Germline CDR1 is SGHTA and CDR2 is FQGNSA. CDR3 residues: CASSLAGDPGVF. The CDR3 DNA follows: TGTGCCAGCAGCTTAGCGGGCGACCCAGGAGTTTTC.

The gene calls are TRBV7-2 and TRBJ2-7; the match to TRBD2 covers 10 bases. Trimming at V came to 5 bases and at J to 4 bases, leaving 11 bases not matched to a gene. Germline V CDR1 and CDR2: SGHTA, FQGNSA. This CDR3 contains 16 residues. CDR3 DNA: TGTGCCAGCAGCCCCGACTCTAGCGGGAGTGGGTACGAGCAGTACTTC. Residues: CASSPDSSGSGYEQYF.

This chain links TRBV28 with TRBJ2-2; TRBD2 agrees at 15 bases. Germline CDR1 and CDR2: MDHEN and SYDVKM. With V trimmed by 6 bases and J by 6 bases, 5 bases remained unmatched. The CDR3 is made up of 16 amino acids. CDR3 coding DNA: TGTGCCAGCAGGTCCAGGACTAGCGGGAGGGCCGGGGAGCTGTTTTTT. It translates to CASRSRTSGRAGELFF.

This sequence joins TRBV18 and TRBJ1-3; 7 bases map to TRBD1. Germline loops: CDR1 KGHSH, CDR2 LQKENI. This CDR3 is 17 amino acids long. Losses at the gene ends were 4 bases for V and 0 bases for J; bases not matched to a gene: 9. CDR3 region: CASSRDRLGFSGNTIYF. As DNA, the CDR3 is TGTGCCAGCTCACGGGACAGACTCGGATTCTCTGGAAACACCATATATTTT.